This T cell receptor beta chain was profiled in a study of blood T cells in healthy people across ages. The CDR3 loop spans 14 amino acids. Germline V gives CDR1 SNHLY, CDR2 FYNNEI. V lost 10 bases to trimming and J lost 0 bases, with 10 bases between them. Primed by a sample-barcoded 5' primer and a J-beta primer mix, a second PCR proceeded for about 6 to 12 cycles. TCRdb passed the 5' RACE reads through MiXCR, listing each CDR3 protein once. The data contain 800,000 or so distinct CDR3 sequences, roughly 25% of them singletons. This clonotype was seen only a few times. These data were also reused for a study on T cells of mothers and their children.

This TCR came from a boy between 10 and 17 years old in good health. This chain joins TRBV2 and TRBJ2-6; perhaps TRBD2 as D (6 bases). Sequencing was performed on blood. The CDR3 DNA reads as TGTGCCACCCTCGGGGGCTCTGGGGCCAACGTCCTGACTTTC. It is translated as CATLGGSGANVLTF.